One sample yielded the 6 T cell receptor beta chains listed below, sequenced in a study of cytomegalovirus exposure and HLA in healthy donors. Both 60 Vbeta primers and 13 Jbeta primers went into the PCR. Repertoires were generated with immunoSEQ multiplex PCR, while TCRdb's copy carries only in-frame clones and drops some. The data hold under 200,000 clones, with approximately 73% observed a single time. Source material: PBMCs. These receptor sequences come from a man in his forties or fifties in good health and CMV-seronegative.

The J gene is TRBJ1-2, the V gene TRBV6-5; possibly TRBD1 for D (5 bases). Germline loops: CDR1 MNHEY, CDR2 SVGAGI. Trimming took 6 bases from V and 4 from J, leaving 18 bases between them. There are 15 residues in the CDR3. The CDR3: CASRDPQGGGYGYTF. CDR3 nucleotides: TGTGCCAGCAGGGACCCCCAGGGAGGAGGCTATGGCTACACCTTC.

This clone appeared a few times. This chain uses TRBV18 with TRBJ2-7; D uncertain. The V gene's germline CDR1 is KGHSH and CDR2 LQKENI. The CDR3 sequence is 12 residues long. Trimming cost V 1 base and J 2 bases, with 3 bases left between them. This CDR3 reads CASSPHTYEQYF. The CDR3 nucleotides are TGTGCCAGCTCACCACATACCTACGAGCAGTACTTC.

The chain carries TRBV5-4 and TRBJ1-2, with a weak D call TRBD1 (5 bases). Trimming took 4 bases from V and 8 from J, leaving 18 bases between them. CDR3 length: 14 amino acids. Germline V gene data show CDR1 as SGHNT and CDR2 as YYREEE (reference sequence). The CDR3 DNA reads TGTGCCAGCAGCCCAAAACAGGATCTGTCGGGCTACACCTTC. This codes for CASSPKQDLSGYTF.

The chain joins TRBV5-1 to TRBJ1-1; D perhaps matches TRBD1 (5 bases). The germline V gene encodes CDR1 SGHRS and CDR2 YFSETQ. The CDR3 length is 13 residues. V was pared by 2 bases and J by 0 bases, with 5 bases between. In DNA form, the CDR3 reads TGCGCCAGCAGCTTCAGGGTGAACACTGAAGCTTTCTTT. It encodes CASSFRVNTEAFF. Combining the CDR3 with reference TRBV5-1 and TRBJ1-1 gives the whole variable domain KAGVTQTPRYLIKTRGQQVTLSCSPISGHRSVSWYQQTPGQGLQFLFEYFSETQRNKGNFPGRFSGRQFSNSRSEMNVSTLELGDSALYLCASSFRVNTEAFFGQGTRLTVV.

The CDR3 loop reads CASSLELAGGREQFF. The CDR3 DNA sequence: TGTGCCAGCAGCTTAGAACTAGCGGGGGGGCGTGAGCAGTTCTTC. This chain connects TRBV7-2 to TRBJ2-1; 13 bases align to TRBD2. Germline V gives CDR1 SGHTA, CDR2 FQGNSA. Unmatched junction bases numbered 3, after V lost 1 base and J lost 9 bases. The CDR3 runs to 15 residues.

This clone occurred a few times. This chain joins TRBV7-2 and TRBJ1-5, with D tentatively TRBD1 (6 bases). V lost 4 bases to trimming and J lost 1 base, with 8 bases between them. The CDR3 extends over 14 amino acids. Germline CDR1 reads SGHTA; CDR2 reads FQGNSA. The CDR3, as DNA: TGTGCCAGCAGCTCAGGGGAAAGCAATCAGCCCCAGCATTTT. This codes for CASSSGESNQPQHF.